Below, one T cell receptor (beta chain) is given with its context. These data belong to a study of blood T cell repertoires in COVID-19. In the original processing: Amplification with reference gene primers provided the estimates of nucleated cell counts. Produced via immunoSEQ multiplex PCR; TCRdb's table is partial and in-frame only. V and J calls and clone size are those listed in that table; D and trimming were worked out from the DNA. This sample has 450,000 or so clones; 70% to 90% occur once, and the top ten carry 0.7% to 0.85%. V was pared by 2 bases and J by 4 bases, with 13 bases of the junction left unmatched. CDR3 length: 17 amino acids. Germline V gives CDR1 MNHEY, CDR2 SVGEGT.

This chain connects TRBV6-2 or TRBV6-3 to TRBJ1-1; the match to TRBD1 covers 7 bases. The source is a man between 18 and 35 years old with COVID-19, enrolled during active disease. The specimen was peripheral blood. CDR3 protein: CASSYDRKQGWGTEAFF. The CDR3 DNA follows: TGTGCCAGCAGTTACGACAGGAAACAGGGGTGGGGCACTGAAGCTTTCTTT.